A selection of T cell receptor beta chains follows, all from one sample in a study of T cells in Graves' hyperthyroidism and ophthalmopathy. TCRdb re-analysed the multiplex PCR reads in MiXCR, keeping a single row per CDR3 protein. Among 650,000 to 800,000 distinct CDR3 sequences listed, roughly 46% were seen once. The sequenced sample consisted of peripheral blood or thyroid tissue (not recorded which). The receptor source for this set is an adult man with Graves' disease, either hyperthyroidism or ophthalmopathy (not recorded which). Each CDR3 is given with its conserved first and last residue. A D gene is named only where the DNA matches it firmly. Size is stated for part of the rows, as once, few or many counts, or as a class when the clone is expanded.

>few|TRBD1|TRBJ1-1|TRBV5-8
CASSPGQGVYVGAFF
TGTGCCAGCAGCCCGGGACAGGGGGTCTATGTCGGAGCTTTCTTT
>many|.|TRBJ2-7|TRBV20-1
CSAPLGDEQYF
TGCAGTGCCCCGCTCGGAGACGAGCAGTACTTC
>.|.|TRBJ1-4|TRBV7-9
CASSLGAGDSRLFF
TGTGCCAGCAGCTTAGGGGCGGGAGACAGTCGACTGTTTTTT
>many|.|TRBJ1-2|TRBV10-3
CAILNPGEYGYTF
TGTGCCATCCTTAACCCAGGGGAATACGGCTACACCTTC
>.|.|TRBJ1-2|TRBV9
CAGSAEQGRGYTF
TGTGCCGGCAGCGCCGAACAGGGTAGGGGCTACACCTTC
>.|.|TRBJ1-1|TRBV25-1
CASGDGVGTEAFF
TGTGCCAGCGGTGATGGGGTGGGTACTGAAGCTTTCTTT
>.|.|TRBJ1-6|TRBV7-9
CASSLEPRSPLHF
TGTGCCAGCAGCTTGGAACCCCGTTCACCCCTCCACTTT
>once|TRBD1|TRBJ1-2|TRBV29-1
CASGTGMSGYTF
TGTGCCTCCGGGACAGGGATGTCTGGATACACCTTC
>.|.|TRBJ1-5|TRBV19
CAGSSQVNSNQPQHF
TGTGCCGGTAGCAGTCAGGTCAATAGCAATCAGCCCCAGCATTTT
>.|.|TRBJ2-7|TRBV6-6
CASSYSKDYEQYF
TGTGCCAGCAGTTACTCGAAGGATTACGAGCAGTACTTC
>.|.|TRBJ2-6|TRBV29-1
CSVTQGANVLTF
TGCAGCGTTACTCAGGGGGCCAACGTCCTGACTTTC
>many|.|TRBJ1-2|TRBV7-9
CASSLILAPGYTF
TGTGCCAGCAGCTTAATCTTGGCGCCCGGCTACACCTTC
>once|.|TRBJ2-5|TRBV7-2
CASVLGGAETQYF
TGTGCCAGCGTTCTCGGGGGAGCCGAGACCCAGTACTTC
>few|.|TRBJ2-7|TRBV6-5
CASSEQGTFYEQYF
TGTGCCAGCAGTGAGCAGGGGACGTTCTACGAGCAGTACTTC
>many|.|TRBJ1-5|TRBV20-1
CSARVVAGNQPQHF
TGCAGTGCTAGAGTGGTGGCGGGCAATCAGCCCCAGCATTTT
>.|TRBD1|TRBJ1-2|TRBV29-1
CSPSRDRAIGYTF
TGCAGCCCGTCCCGGGACAGGGCCATTGGCTACACCTTC
>.|.|TRBJ1-2|TRBV9
CASSVGQGGINYGYTF
TGTGCCAGCAGCGTAGGGCAGGGAGGTATTAACTATGGCTACACCTTC
>.|TRBD1|TRBJ2-5|TRBV29-1
CSVSKTGVTETQYF
TGCAGCGTCTCCAAGACAGGGGTCACAGAGACCCAGTACTTC
>.|.|TRBJ1-4|TRBV2
CASSELGRREKLFF
TGTGCCAGCAGTGAATTAGGACGGCGGGAAAAACTGTTTTTT
>few|TRBD1|TRBJ1-3|TRBV7-2
CASSHTTGVGNTIYF
TGTGCCAGCAGCCACACTACAGGGGTCGGAAACACCATATATTTT
>.|.|TRBJ2-1|TRBV19
CASMGLLNNEQFF
TGTGCCAGTATGGGTCTACTAAACAATGAGCAGTTCTTC
>.|TRBD1|TRBJ1-2|TRBV19
CTSSPTGTGQIYGYTF
TGTACCAGTAGTCCCACCGGGACAGGGCAGATCTATGGCTACACCTTC
>.|.|TRBJ1-2|TRBV9
CASSQPSGTGRYGYTF
TGTGCCAGCAGCCAACCTAGCGGCACCGGGAGGTATGGCTACACCTTC
>many|.|TRBJ1-6|TRBV6-5
CASSYRQGRPPLHF
TGTGCCAGCAGTTACAGGCAGGGGAGGCCACCCCTCCACTTT
>.|.|TRBJ2-7|TRBV10-3
CAISVAGDSSF
TGTGCCATCAGTGTGGCAGGGGATTCTTCCTTC
>.|.|TRBJ2-5|TRBV29-1
CSVEGGPGETQYF
TGCAGCGTTGAAGGGGGGCCGGGGGAGACCCAGTACTTC
>few|.|TRBJ1-3|TRBV12-3/TRBV12-4
CASSPTDRNTIYF
TGTGCCAGCAGTCCGACAGATAGAAACACCATATATTTT
>many|.|TRBJ2-7|TRBV11-1
CASSNPTDYEQYF
TGTGCCAGCAGTAACCCGACGGACTACGAGCAGTACTTC
>.|.|TRBJ1-4|TRBV6-2/TRBV6-3
CASSSEAGRNEKLFF
TGTGCCAGCAGTTCTGAGGCCGGAAGGAATGAAAAACTGTTTTTT
>.|.|TRBJ1-2|TRBV20-1
CSARDSVGDYGYTF
TGCAGTGCTAGAGATTCGGTAGGAGACTATGGCTACACCTTC
>many|.|TRBJ1-5|TRBV2
CASRFNQPQHF
TGTGCCAGCAGATTCAATCAGCCCCAGCATTTT
>many|.|TRBJ2-7|TRBV10-3
CAISESTSSYEQYF
TGTGCCATCAGTGAGTCCACTAGCTCCTACGAGCAGTACTTC
>many|.|TRBJ1-2|TRBV29-1
CSVNKGPGYTF
TGCAGCGTTAATAAGGGACCCGGCTACACCTTC
>few|.|TRBJ1-5|TRBV25-1
CASTIGLTSDQPQHF
TGTGCCAGCACCATCGGACTGACCTCCGATCAGCCCCAGCATTTT
>once|TRBD1|TRBJ1-2|TRBV29-1
CSLGQGHANYGYTF
TGCAGCTTGGGACAGGGCCATGCTAACTATGGCTACACCTTC
>few|TRBD1|TRBJ2-7|TRBV10-3
CAISGGDRGSGPYEQYF
TGTGCCATCAGTGGGGGGGACAGGGGTTCAGGCCCCTACGAGCAGTACTTC
>many|TRBD1|TRBJ1-2|TRBV10-3
CAISESEGATYGYTF
TGTGCCATCAGTGAGTCCGAGGGGGCGACATATGGCTACACCTTC
>.|.|TRBJ1-5|TRBV19
CASSIPVGWQVESNQPQHF
TGTGCCAGTAGTATCCCCGTTGGGTGGCAGGTTGAAAGCAATCAGCCCCAGCATTTT
>.|TRBD2|TRBJ2-7|TRBV20-1
CSAREGGSYEQYF
TGCAGTGCTAGAGAGGGGGGGTCCTACGAGCAGTACTTC
>.|TRBD1|TRBJ1-4|TRBV6-5
CATSSGTVNEKLFF
TGTGCCACCAGTTCCGGGACAGTTAATGAAAAACTGTTTTTT
>many|.|TRBJ1-5|TRBV10-1
CASSESGQPQHF
TGTGCCAGCAGTGAGTCTGGTCAGCCCCAGCATTTT
>.|.|TRBJ1-6|TRBV27
CATRVGNSPLHF
TGTGCCACCAGGGTTGGTAATTCACCCCTCCACTTT
>.|TRBD1|TRBJ1-1|TRBV7-9
CASRGTGISEAFF
TGTGCCAGCAGGGGGACAGGGATTTCTGAAGCTTTCTTT
>.|TRBD1|TRBJ2-7|TRBV7-3
CASSWTGSSPYEQYF
TGTGCCAGCAGCTGGACAGGGTCGAGCCCTTACGAGCAGTACTTC
>.|.|TRBJ1-6|TRBV7-2
CASSKGQPNSPLHF
TGTGCCAGCAGCAAAGGACAGCCAAATTCACCCCTCCACTTT
>.|.|TRBJ1-6|TRBV20-1
CSAKTWDPRTYNSPLHF
TGCAGTGCTAAAACATGGGACCCGAGAACCTATAATTCACCCCTCCACTTT
>few|TRBD1|TRBJ1-2|TRBV2
CASRAGGEGVGGYTF
TGTGCCAGCAGAGCAGGGGGAGAGGGTGTTGGTGGCTACACCTTC
>many|TRBD1|TRBJ2-5|TRBV29-1
CSVAETGGTRETQYF
TGCAGCGTTGCCGAGACAGGGGGTACGCGGGAGACCCAGTACTTC
>few|.|TRBJ1-2|TRBV10-3
CAISESAGTISGYGYTF
TGTGCCATCAGTGAGTCGGCGGGGACAATTAGCGGCTATGGCTACACCTTC
>few|.|TRBJ1-5|TRBV6-1
CASSEQGGQPQHF
TGTGCCAGCAGTGAACAGGGAGGGCAGCCCCAGCATTTT